The present T cell receptor (beta chain) was sequenced within a study of T cells in Graves' hyperthyroidism and ophthalmopathy. CDR1 SEHNR and CDR2 FQNEAQ come from the germline V gene (reference sequence). The V end lost 2 bases, the J end lost 8 bases, and 9 bases lay between the germline ends. CDR3 length: 12 amino acids. Amplified regions were TCR beta CDR3 sequences from RNA transcripts. With the HTBI primer set, the TCR CDR3 went through a first round of RT-PCR. TCRdb processed the multiplex PCR reads anew with MiXCR; each CDR3 protein has one entry. Of just under 750,000 distinct CDR3 sequences listed, around a third are singletons.

The chain joins TRBV7-9 to TRBJ1-1; possibly TRBD1 for D (6 bases). The receptor was isolated from a woman in her 40s with Graves' hyperthyroidism. Sequencing was carried out using blood. The CDR3 DNA reads TGTGCCAGCAGCTTACCCGGACAGGAAGCTTTCTTT. Translated, it gives CASSLPGQEAFF.